These 20 T cell receptor beta chains were sequenced from one sample in a study of shared clonotypes between healthy human individuals. Repertoires were generated with immunoSEQ multiplex PCR, while TCRdb's copy carries only in-frame clones and drops some. The sample yields roughly 480,000 clones, roughly 78% seen once. The sequenced material came from PBMCs. These receptors all come from a woman in her thirties or forties in good health. Some clones in this sample may be carry-over from other donors' samples.

The table lists this clone with a few counts. This chain joins TRBV27 and TRBJ1-1, with D tentatively TRBD1 (6 bases). The germline V gene encodes CDR1 MNHEY and CDR2 SMNVEV (reference sequence). The V and J ends lost 1 base and 10 bases respectively, with 13 bases between them. The CDR3 extends over 13 amino acids. The CDR3 bases are TGTGCCAGCAGTTTATTGGGGGCACGAGGAGCTTTCTTT. Encoded protein: CASSLLGARGAFF.

The genes are TRBV9 and TRBJ1-2; the D is unclear. Trimming cost V 0 bases and J 3 bases, with 15 bases left between them. From germline, CDR1 is SGDLS and CDR2 YYNGEE. The CDR3 is 16 amino acids. The CDR3, as DNA: TGTGCCAGCAGCGTAGGGGCGCGGGTTGGGTACTATGGCTACACCTTC. This translates into CASSVGARVGYYGYTF.

The chain is built from TRBV7-2 and TRBJ1-5; 7 bases map to TRBD1. With V trimmed by 5 bases and J by 4 bases, 14 bases remained unmatched. Looked up from germline, CDR1 is SGHTA and CDR2 is FQGNSA. The CDR3 is 17 residues long. The chain's CDR3 is CASSQTGGQPWNQPQHF. In nucleotides, the CDR3 is TGTGCCAGCAGCCAAACCGGGGGACAGCCTTGGAATCAGCCCCAGCATTTT.

V gene TRBV30 combines with J gene TRBJ1-2, with D possibly TRBD1 on 6 matching bases. V shed 6 bases and J shed 3 bases, with 23 bases lying between them. The V gene's germline CDR1 is GTSNPN and CDR2 SVGIG (reference sequence). CDR3 length: 16 amino acids. In DNA form, the CDR3 reads TGTGCCTGTCTAAGCCCGGGGACACCTTCTGACTATGGCTACACCTTC. Encoded protein: CACLSPGTPSDYGYTF.

This chain links TRBV28 with TRBJ2-7; perhaps TRBD1 as D (5 bases). The V and J ends lost 5 bases and 3 bases respectively, with 17 bases between them. This CDR3 contains 15 residues. Germline CDR1 and CDR2: MDHEN and SYDVKM. CDR3 DNA sequence: TGTGCCAGCAGTCCCTGGCAGCAGGGAAACTACGAGCAGTACTTC. It codes for CASSPWQQGNYEQYF.

The chain links TRBV27 to TRBJ1-2; 9 bases are shared with TRBD1. The CDR3 has 13 amino acids. Germline loops: CDR1 MNHEY, CDR2 SMNVEV (reference sequence). Trimming removed 6 bases from V and 8 bases from J; junction bases left unmatched: 7. The DNA for the CDR3 is TGTGCCAGCAGAGGGGACAGGGTCGGCGGCTACACCTTC. Amino acid sequence: CASRGDRVGGYTF.

J is TRBJ2-2 and V is TRBV19, with 8 positions matching TRBD2. Germline CDR1 LNHDA, CDR2 SQIVND (reference sequence). With 9 bases clipped from V and 0 bases from J, the junction kept 3 bases outside the gene matches. CDR3 length: 14 amino acids. The CDR3 DNA sequence: TGTGCCAGCACAGCGGGAGCGAACACCGGGGAGCTGTTTTTT. It is translated as CASTAGANTGELFF.

J is TRBJ2-3 and V is TRBV15; TRBD1 matches at 9 bases. The CDR3 contains 14 residues. CDR1 LNHNV and CDR2 YYDKDF come from the germline V gene (reference sequence). Trimming cost V 7 bases and J 4 bases; bases outside gene matches: 6. The CDR3 region has the DNA TGTGCCACCAACCGGGACAGGGTTTCAGATACGCAGTATTTT. It translates to CATNRDRVSDTQYF.

This clone was observed at least ten times. The rearrangement uses TRBV7-3 and TRBJ2-2, with TRBD1 matching 7 bases. With V trimmed by 2 bases and J by 2 bases, 2 bases remained unmatched. The CDR3 runs 15 residues. The germline gives CDR1 SGHTA, CDR2 FQGTGA. The CDR3 sequence: CASSLGDRNTGELFF. DNA of the CDR3: TGTGCCAGCAGCTTAGGGGACAGAAACACCGGGGAGCTGTTTTTT. The full variable domain, its missing parts supplied by reference TRBV7-3 and TRBJ2-2, is GAGVSQTPSNKVTEKGKYVELRCDPISGHTALYWYRQSLGQGPEFLIYFQGTGAADDSGLPNDRFFAVRPEGSVSTLKIQRTERGDSAVYLCASSLGDRNTGELFFGEGSRLTVL.

The J gene is TRBJ2-3, the V gene TRBV7-6, with D uncertain. V dropped 5 bases and J dropped 4 bases, with 7 bases sitting between them. The CDR3 is made up of 12 amino acids. Per the germline V gene, CDR1 is SGHVS and CDR2 is FNYEAQ. The CDR3 here is CASSQFADTQYF. DNA for the CDR3: TGTGCCAGCAGCCAATTTGCAGATACGCAGTATTTT.

This chain uses TRBV14 with TRBJ2-1; possibly TRBD2 for D (7 bases). The CDR3 spans 14 residues. V was trimmed by 3 bases and J by 9 bases, leaving 15 bases between them. The germline CDR1 and CDR2 sequences are SGHDN and FVKESK. The CDR3 DNA sequence: TGTGCCAGCAGCCAGGGAGGGGGGAGAGGTGAGCAGTTCTTC. It translates to CASSQGGGRGEQFF. Looking up the rest from reference TRBV14 and TRBJ2-1 gives the full variable domain: EAGVTQFPSHSVIEKGQTVTLRCDPISGHDNLYWYRRVMGKEIKFLLHFVKESKQDESGMPNNRFLAERTGGTYSTLKVQPAELEDSGVYFCASSQGGGRGEQFFGPGTRLTVL.

This chain connects TRBV21-1 to TRBJ2-7; the table's TRBD2 call for D was not verified on the DNA. TRBV21-1 is a pseudogene locus. The CDR3 runs to 15 residues. The chain's CDR3 is CASSKVGGTVYEQYF. DNA for the CDR3: TGTGCCAGCAGCAAAGTTGGCGGGACCGTATACGAGCAGTACTTC.

The chain combines TRBV7-6 with TRBJ2-1, with D possibly TRBD1 on 6 matching bases. V was trimmed by 5 bases and J by 4 bases, leaving 9 bases between them. The germline V gene has CDR1 SGHVS and CDR2 FNYEAQ. This CDR3 has 13 amino acids. CDR3 protein: CASSPGQYNEQFF. The CDR3 DNA sequence: TGTGCCAGCAGCCCTGGACAGTACAATGAGCAGTTCTTC.

This chain joins TRBV5-6 and TRBJ2-7; the D gene is possibly TRBD1 (6 bases). CDR3 length equals 16 residues. Germline V CDR1 and CDR2: SGHDT, YYEEEE. Trimming took off 2 bases at V and 3 bases at J, with 18 bases between the two ends. The CDR3 protein is CASSFSTQGWRYEQYF. For the CDR3, the DNA is TGTGCCAGCAGCTTCTCAACACAGGGTTGGCGCTACGAGCAGTACTTC. The variable domain in full, with the rest retrieved from reference TRBV5-6 and TRBJ2-7, is DAGVTQSPTHLIKTRGQQVTLRCSPKSGHDTVSWYQQALGQGPQFIFQYYEEEERQRGNFPDRFSGHQFPNYSSELNVNALLLGDSALYLCASSFSTQGWRYEQYFGPGTRLTVT.

V gene TRBV4-1 combines with J gene TRBJ1-2; D remains ambiguous. The CDR3 has 14 residues. V was trimmed by 2 bases and J by 2 bases, leaving 9 bases between them. Germline lookup yields CDR1 MGHRA and CDR2 YSYEKL. CDR3 in DNA: TGCGCCAGCAGCCAAAGGGTAGGGAACTATGGCTACACCTTC. Its protein is CASSQRVGNYGYTF.

CDR3 region: CASRGTETQTTNEKLFF. CDR3 bases: TGTGCCAGTAGGGGGACAGAAACCCAAACAACTAATGAAAAACTGTTTTTT. The chain joins TRBV19 to TRBJ1-4; 7 nucleotides align to TRBD1. The trim removed 6 bases at V and 0 bases at J, leaving 10 bases unmatched. This CDR3 has 17 residues. Germline V gene lookup returns CDR1 LNHDA and CDR2 SQIVND (reference sequence).

The chain has TRBV6-1 and TRBJ2-6; D is perhaps TRBD1 (6 bases). The germline V and J ends were trimmed by 5 bases and 2 bases, with 10 bases remaining between them. The CDR3 sequence is 15 residues long. CDR1 is MNHNS and CDR2 is SASEGT in the germline V gene. CDR3 residues: CASSPGVTGANVLTF. The CDR3 coding sequence is TGTGCCAGCAGTCCAGGGGTAACTGGGGCCAACGTCCTGACTTTC.

This chain uses TRBV4-3 with TRBJ2-7; tentatively, D is TRBD1 (6 bases). Germline-derived CDR1 and CDR2 are LGHNA and YSLEER. CDR3 length: 15 amino acids. V lost 4 bases and J 2 bases, leaving 15 bases between the germline ends. Written as DNA, the CDR3 is TGCGCCAGCAGCCTCCTAGTGGGGGCAGCCTACGAGCAGTACTTC. Its protein is CASSLLVGAAYEQYF.

The V gene is TRBV7-2, the J gene TRBJ1-2; D possibly corresponds to TRBD1 (5 bases). CDR1 is SGHTA and CDR2 is FQGNSA in the germline V gene. The length of the CDR3 is 14 residues. The V and J ends lost 3 bases and 3 bases respectively, with 11 bases between them. The CDR3 DNA follows: TGTGCCAGCAGCTTCGCCGGGGCTGACTATGGCTACACCTTC. This encodes CASSFAGADYGYTF.

This chain uses TRBV2 with TRBJ2-3; D is undetermined. The CDR3 totals 11 residues. V lost 6 bases and J 6 bases, leaving 7 bases between the germline ends. Germline CDR1 SNHLY, CDR2 FYNNEI. CDR3 in amino acids: CASRPRDTQYF. CDR3 DNA: TGTGCCAGCAGACCTCGGGATACGCAGTATTTT.